The following is a T cell receptor beta chain sequence with its context. Its antigen remains unidentified. This specimen belongs to a study of Ad26.COV2.S vaccination and SARS-CoV-2 variants. Study background: Ad26.COV2.S was injected intramuscularly once or twice, 56 days apart.

Profiling relied on immunoSEQ multiplex PCR, and the TCRdb table lists in-frame clones only, not all of them. The repertoire has roughly 420,000 clones, roughly 89% of them found once; the top ten carry approximately 2.5%. V lost 2 bases and J lost 0, with 8 bases in between. The germline V gene has CDR1 KGHSH and CDR2 LQKENI. CDR3 size: 15 residues. Whole-study findings and limits: Reportedly, after vaccination the spike-specific CD8+ and CD4+ T cell responses displayed substantial breadth. Breadth measured for non-spike TCRs was similar across vaccine and placebo recipients.

Treatment described: over 15 received Ad26.COV2.S at low or high dose, single or two shots; 5 received placebo; per-sample allocation not given. Vaccine and placebo recipients were sampled on day 63 after the first injection. The rearrangement joins TRBV18 to TRBJ1-3; no clear D. This specimen was peripheral blood, taken in a trial of Ad26.COV2.S vaccine versus placebo. This receptor was identified in a person aged 18-65 years who received the Ad26.COV2.S COVID-19 vaccine or a placebo. In DNA form, the CDR3 reads TGTGCCAGCTCACCAGTCGCCAGCTCTGGAAACACCATATATTTT. This codes for CASSPVASSGNTIYF.